The 29 T cell receptor beta chains listed next were all sequenced from one sample in a study of shared clonotypes between healthy human individuals. Naive CD8 cells lacked CD45RO, underwent positive selection for CCR7 and left out terminally differentiated effector memory CD45RA+ cells. The repertoire was sequenced with immunoSEQ multiplex PCR; TCRdb's copy has only in-frame clones and lacks some. The sample comprises about 2.1 million clones, just over 90% of which are singletons, and about 1.7% rests with the top ten. Sequenced sample: naive CD8+ T cells from PBMCs. These receptors all stem from a man in his late teens or twenties in good health. Some clones in this sample may be carry-over from other donors' samples.

The chain employs TRBV6-4 and TRBJ2-3; 7 positions agree with TRBD2. The junction had 16 bases not matched to a gene; V was cut back by 5 bases and J by 2 bases. CDR1 is MRHNA, CDR2 SNTAGT, per germline. There are 18 residues in the CDR3. The CDR3 region is CASSTLLSGELVTDTQYF. The CDR3 coding sequence is TGTGCCAGCAGTACACTTCTAAGCGGGGAACTCGTCACAGATACGCAGTATTTT.

The V and J genes are TRBV5-5 and TRBJ2-7; D is uncertain. Trimming left V 2 bases short and J 2 bases short, with 11 bases between. The CDR3 is 14 residues long. Germline V gives CDR1 SGHKS, CDR2 YYEKEE (reference sequence). CDR3 in amino acids: CASSFGMAAYEQYF. The CDR3 DNA sequence: TGTGCCAGCAGCTTCGGTATGGCGGCCTACGAGCAGTACTTC.

The chain couples TRBV6-5 to TRBJ1-5; 10 nucleotides match TRBD1. Germline V gives CDR1 MNHEY, CDR2 SVGAGI. Losses at the gene ends were 6 bases for V and 2 bases for J; bases not matched to a gene: 4. There are 15 residues in the CDR3. CDR3 amino acids: CASRPGTGGNQPQHF. The CDR3 DNA follows: TGTGCCAGCAGACCCGGGACAGGGGGCAATCAGCCCCAGCATTTT.

In regard to this clone: Since a much larger clone is just one base distant, this may be a read error. Additional DNA sequences in this sample encode the identical CDR3. This chain links TRBV7-9 with TRBJ2-1; D gene unclear. The CDR3 contains 12 residues. Germline loops: CDR1 SEHNR, CDR2 FQNEAQ (reference sequence). V was trimmed by 3 bases and J by 5 bases, leaving 5 bases between them. CDR3 nucleotide sequence: TGTGCCAGCAGCTTGGCGGACAATGAGCAGTTCTTC. This gives the protein CASSLADNEQFF.

V gene TRBV4-1 combines with J gene TRBJ2-7, with D tentatively TRBD2 (6 bases). The CDR3 length is 13 residues. Germline lookup yields CDR1 MGHRA and CDR2 YSYEKL. V was shortened by 0 bases and J by 6 bases, with 9 bases between the two germline ends. The CDR3 protein is CASSQDWRGEQYF. DNA for the CDR3: TGCGCCAGCAGCCAAGATTGGCGGGGCGAGCAGTACTTC.

The CDR3 is CASSVGRQGGRNEQFF. The CDR3 DNA is TGTGCCAGCAGCGTAGGTCGTCAGGGGGGGCGTAATGAGCAGTTCTTC. This chain links TRBV9 with TRBJ2-1; D is possibly TRBD1 or TRBD2 (7 bases each). The V end lost 0 bases, the J end lost 7 bases, and 17 bases lay between the germline ends. The CDR3 has 16 residues. The germline V gene has CDR1 SGDLS and CDR2 YYNGEE.

V usage is TRBV6-6 and J usage is TRBJ2-7; no definite D call. The germline CDR1 and CDR2 sequences are MNHNY and SVGAGI (reference sequence). There are 13 residues in the CDR3. V dropped 1 base and J dropped 3 bases, with 7 bases sitting between them. CDR3 coding DNA: TGTGCCAGCAGTTACTTTTCCCACTACGAGCAGTACTTC. This encodes CASSYFSHYEQYF.

V usage is TRBV7-9 and J usage is TRBJ2-7, with D possibly TRBD2 on 5 matching bases. CDR3 length: 12 amino acids. Germline lookup yields CDR1 SEHNR and CDR2 FQNEAQ (reference sequence). Trimming took off 0 bases at V and 7 bases at J, with 7 bases between the two ends. This chain's CDR3 is CASSLATKEQYF. The CDR3 nucleotides are TGTGCCAGCAGCTTAGCGACTAAAGAGCAGTACTTC.

This rearrangement joins TRBV9 to TRBJ1-2; D remains unclear. The germline V and J ends were trimmed by 1 base and 0 bases, with 7 bases remaining between them. The CDR3 length is 14 residues. Germline V gives CDR1 SGDLS, CDR2 YYNGEE. The CDR3 nucleotides read TGTGCCAGCAGCGTAAACACCGCTAACTATGGCTACACCTTC. Residues: CASSVNTANYGYTF.

The chain carries TRBV19 and TRBJ2-2; D call uncertain. Germline V gives CDR1 LNHDA, CDR2 SQIVND (reference sequence). Trimming took 4 bases from V and 3 from J, leaving 12 bases between them. The CDR3 length is 15 residues. The DNA for the CDR3 is TGTGCCAGTAGTAAAGAAGTTCTGGACACCGGGGAGCTGTTTTTT. This encodes CASSKEVLDTGELFF.

This clone was observed once. The V gene is TRBV10-3, the J gene TRBJ2-3, with D unresolved. The CDR3 has 14 amino acids. Germline CDR1 reads ENHRY; CDR2 reads SYGVKD. V lost 6 bases and J 3 bases, leaving 13 bases between the germline ends. The CDR3 reads CAISPGSMTDTQYF. The CDR3 bases are TGTGCCATCAGCCCCGGGTCGATGACAGATACGCAGTATTTT.

V is TRBV9 and J is TRBJ1-1; D is uncertain. This CDR3 contains 15 residues. The V and J ends lost 0 bases and 0 bases respectively, with 9 bases between them. Germline assignment: CDR1 SGDLS and CDR2 YYNGEE. CDR3 residues: CASSVDPSVNTEAFF. CDR3 coding DNA: TGTGCCAGCAGCGTAGACCCCAGCGTGAACACTGAAGCTTTCTTT.

The rearrangement joins TRBV5-6 to TRBJ1-1; tentatively, D is TRBD1 (5 bases). CDR1 and CDR2 from the germline V gene are SGHDT and YYEEEE. Trimming took 1 base from V and 1 from J, leaving 14 bases between them. The CDR3 spans 16 residues. CDR3 region: CASSLYQGWGNTEAFF. The CDR3 nucleotides read TGTGCCAGCAGCTTGTACCAGGGATGGGGGAACACTGAAGCTTTCTTT.

The CDR3 region has the DNA TGTGCCAGCAGCCCTCGACCCTCCCTTCTAGCGGTTTCCACAGATACGCAGTATTTT. This gives the protein CASSPRPSLLAVSTDTQYF. V gene TRBV9 combines with J gene TRBJ2-3; TRBD2 aligns across 7 bases. The CDR3 sequence is 19 residues long. V shed 4 bases and J 2 bases; nucleotides not matched to a gene: 19. From germline, CDR1 is SGDLS and CDR2 YYNGEE.

The V gene is TRBV19, the J gene TRBJ2-1, with D possibly being TRBD1 or TRBD2 (5 bases each). From germline, CDR1 is LNHDA and CDR2 SQIVND (reference sequence). There are 17 residues in the CDR3. The germline V and J ends were trimmed by 0 bases and 8 bases, with 20 bases remaining between them. CDR3 nucleotides: TGTGCCAGTAGTATAGATCAGGAAGGGGAGCTTAGCCATGAGCAGTTCTTC. Translated, it gives CASSIDQEGELSHEQFF. Full variable domain (rest looked up from reference TRBV19 and TRBJ2-1): DGGITQSPKYLFRKEGQNVTLSCEQNLNHDAMYWYRQDPGQGLRLIYYSQIVNDFQKGDIAEGYSVSREKKESFPLTVTSAQKNPTAFYLCASSIDQEGELSHEQFFGPGTRLTVL.

V gene TRBV4-2 combines with J gene TRBJ2-7; D ambiguous. V shed 0 bases and J shed 8 bases, with 14 bases lying between them. Germline V gene data show CDR1 as LGHNA and CDR2 as YNFKEQ. The CDR3 is 14 amino acids. As DNA, the CDR3 is TGTGCCAGCAGCCAAGATAAGTACTACCTCCAGCAGTACTTC. Encoded protein: CASSQDKYYLQQYF.

The V and J genes are TRBV5-1 and TRBJ1-1; D gene unclear. CDR3 length: 14 residues. Germline-derived CDR1 and CDR2 are SGHRS and YFSETQ. Between the trimmed V and J ends, which lost 0 bases and 3 bases, there was a span of 9 bases. Written as DNA, the CDR3 is TGCGCCAGCAGCTTGGGGGAATGGGACACTGAAGCTTTCTTT. Its translation is CASSLGEWDTEAFF.

V and J are TRBV27 and TRBJ2-7, with TRBD1 identical over 10 bases. From germline, CDR1 is MNHEY and CDR2 SMNVEV (reference sequence). The J segment lost 3 bases and the V segment lost 10 bases, leaving 12 bases of the junction unmatched. This CDR3 has 15 amino acids. The CDR3 loop reads CATKPIGTGDYEQYF. CDR3 sequence (DNA): TGTGCCACCAAACCCATTGGGACAGGGGACTACGAGCAGTACTTC.

This clone appeared a single time. This chain connects TRBV7-3 to TRBJ2-2, with 8 bases aligning to TRBD2. Trimming took 4 bases from V and 2 from J; bases not matched to a gene: 3. The CDR3 length is 15 residues. Looked up from germline, CDR1 is SGHTA and CDR2 is FQGTGA. CDR3 loop: CASSYTSGNTGELFF. CDR3 bases: TGTGCCAGCAGCTATACTAGCGGCAACACCGGGGAGCTGTTTTTT.

About this clone: Other nucleotide sequences from this sample produce the same CDR3. CDR3 loop: CASSVAGTYNEQFF. CDR3 bases: TGTGCCAGCAGCGTTGCCGGGACCTACAATGAGCAGTTCTTC. The V call is TRBV9, the J call TRBJ2-1; maybe TRBD2 (5 bases). V was clipped by 2 bases and J by 2 bases, with 8 bases between them. CDR1 is SGDLS, CDR2 YYNGEE, per germline. The CDR3 totals 14 residues. Full variable domain (rest looked up from reference TRBV9 and TRBJ2-1): DSGVTQTPKHLITATGQRVTLRCSPRSGDLSVYWYQQSLDQGLQFLIQYYNGEERAKGNILERFSAQQFPDLHSELNLSSLELGDSALYFCASSVAGTYNEQFFGPGTRLTVL.

This chain joins TRBV7-9 and TRBJ1-2, with D perhaps TRBD1 (6 bases). The CDR3 loop spans 16 amino acids. Trimming shortened V by 5 bases and J by 2 bases, and 18 bases separated the two germline ends. Per germline, CDR1 SEHNR and CDR2 FQNEAQ (reference sequence). CDR3 in amino acids: CASSPLGGGANYGYTF. The CDR3 DNA reads as TGTGCCAGCAGCCCACTGGGGGGGGGCGCGAACTATGGCTACACCTTC.

This chain joins TRBV19 and TRBJ2-3, with D hard to call. V was shortened by 3 bases and J by 4 bases, with 8 bases between the two germline ends. This CDR3 has 13 amino acids. CDR1 LNHDA and CDR2 SQIVND come from the germline V gene (reference sequence). The CDR3 DNA is TGTGCCAGTAGTATCCGGCAGCCAGATACGCAGTATTTT. This translates into CASSIRQPDTQYF.

This chain links TRBV7-6 with TRBJ1-2; D unresolved. Germline V CDR1 and CDR2: SGHVS, FNYEAQ. V lost 2 bases to trimming and J lost 8 bases, with 15 bases between them. The CDR3 runs to 14 residues. CDR3 in amino acids: CASSLRGLKDGYTF. Here the CDR3 DNA reads TGTGCCAGCAGCTTACGAGGACTTAAGGACGGCTACACCTTC.

The rearrangement uses TRBV5-6 and TRBJ2-2; D is ambiguous. V lost 4 bases and J 9 bases, leaving 13 bases between the germline ends. The CDR3 loop spans 13 amino acids. Per the germline V gene, CDR1 is SGHDT and CDR2 is YYEEEE. The CDR3 reads CASSPHNIRELFF. CDR3 DNA sequence: TGTGCCAGCAGCCCCCACAATATAAGGGAGCTGTTTTTT.

This chain joins TRBV6-1 and TRBJ2-3, with a tentative D call TRBD2 (7 bases). Per germline, CDR1 MNHNS and CDR2 SASEGT. V was trimmed by 3 bases and J by 1 base, leaving 17 bases between them. The CDR3 runs to 17 residues. DNA of the CDR3: TGTGCCAGCAGTGAGCTGGCGCCGGGGGGCGGCACAGATACGCAGTATTTT. It is translated as CASSELAPGGGTDTQYF.

CDR3 amino acids: CAIRDRGLGQPQHF. CDR3 in DNA: TGTGCCATCAGGGACAGGGGGCTAGGGCAGCCCCAGCATTTT. The J gene is TRBJ1-5, the V gene TRBV10-3; 11 positions match TRBD1. This CDR3 comprises 14 residues. Germline V gives CDR1 ENHRY, CDR2 SYGVKD. The trim removed 6 bases at V and 7 bases at J, leaving 5 bases unmatched.

The chain carries TRBV7-9 and TRBJ2-1, with 7 bases fitting TRBD2. From germline, CDR1 is SEHNR and CDR2 FQNEAQ (reference sequence). There are 14 residues in the CDR3. V trimming: 4 bases; J trimming: 9 bases; junction bases outside the gene matches: 9. This CDR3 is CASSSRRERGEQFF. The CDR3 DNA sequence: TGTGCCAGCAGCTCCCGGCGGGAGAGGGGTGAGCAGTTCTTC.

As concerns this clone: Within the sample, other DNA sequences also encode this same CDR3. The chain combines TRBV5-1 with TRBJ1-1; the D is unclear. Germline V gene sequence: CDR1 SGHRS, CDR2 YFSETQ. Trimming removed 1 base at V and 1 base at J, with 5 bases between. This CDR3 comprises 13 residues. The CDR3 DNA is TGCGCCAGCAGCTTGTCCCAGAACACTGAAGCTTTCTTT. It specifies CASSLSQNTEAFF.

On this clone itself: Other DNA sequences in the same sample also yield this CDR3. The chain links TRBV11-3 to TRBJ2-7, with 10 positions matching TRBD1. The germline gives CDR1 SGHNT, CDR2 YENEEA. This CDR3 is 14 amino acids long. J gave up 4 bases and V 3 bases, and 3 bases lay outside the gene matches. The CDR3 DNA sequence: TGTGCCAGCAGCTTCCGGGACAGGGGTTACGAGCAGTACTTC. Translation: CASSFRDRGYEQYF.